The clone carrying this T cell receptor (beta chain) was seen a handful of times. What it binds is unknown. The PCR used 60 Vbeta and 13 Jbeta primers. Generated by immunoSEQ multiplex PCR, the TCRdb table keeps only in-frame clones and is missing some. In the table there are under 200,000 clones, 65% to 85% of which are singletons. This entry belongs to a study of cytomegalovirus exposure and HLA in healthy donors. V was pared by 6 bases and J by 5 bases, with 2 bases of the junction left unmatched. The CDR3 runs 12 residues. Germline-derived CDR1 and CDR2 are KGHSY and FQNENV. Study conclusions and caveats: Association with HLA alleles at 0.05 false discovery rate was found for roughly 17,000 TCR beta sequences in a later analysis.

This rearrangement joins TRBV16 to TRBJ2-7; TRBD1 matches 9 bases. The clonotype comes from a male donor in good health and CMV-seropositive. Material for sequencing was PBMCs. The chain's CDR3 is CASRDRGNEQYF. Written as DNA, the CDR3 is TGTGCCAGCAGGGACAGGGGTAACGAGCAGTACTTC.